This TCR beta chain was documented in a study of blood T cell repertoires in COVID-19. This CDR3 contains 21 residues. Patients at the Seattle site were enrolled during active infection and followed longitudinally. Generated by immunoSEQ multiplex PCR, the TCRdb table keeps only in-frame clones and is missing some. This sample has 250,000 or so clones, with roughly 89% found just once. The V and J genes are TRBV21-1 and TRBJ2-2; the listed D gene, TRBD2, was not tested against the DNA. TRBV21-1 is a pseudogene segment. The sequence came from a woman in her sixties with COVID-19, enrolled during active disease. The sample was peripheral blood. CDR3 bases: TGTGCCAGCAGCCTCCCTAGGGCTAGCGGGGCGTTGGGGGCGAACACCGGGGAGCTGTTTTTT. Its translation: CASSLPRASGALGANTGELFF.